This TCR beta chain originates from a study of T cells in women clearing cervical HPV infection. With regard to this clone: The read halts 3 residues ahead of the CDR3 end, with the missing end drawn from the germline J gene.

Germline V gene lookup returns CDR1 SGHVS and CDR2 FQNEAQ. The CDR3 contains 15 residues. V trimming: 5 bases; J trimming: 1 base; junction bases outside the gene matches: 6. Libraries were prepared by immunoSEQ multiplex PCR; TCRdb keeps only in-frame clonotypes and omits some of them. This sample lists about 46,000 clones; its ten largest clones have approximately 34%. The sample consisted of blood buffy coat. The rearrangement links TRBV7-8 to TRBJ2-3; 7 positions match TRBD1. This receptor was taken from a woman aged 18 to 75 with a cervical HPV16 infection that either progressed to CIN3+ or cleared (not recorded which). CDR3 DNA, as far as it was read: TGTGCCAGCAGCCGAACAGGGGCTCGCACAGATACG. This encodes CASSRTGARTDT. The entire CDR3 reads CASSRTGARTDTQYF.